This entry lists 25 T cell receptor beta chains sequenced from one sample in a study of blood T cell repertoires in COVID-19. The protocol was immunoSEQ multiplex PCR, while the TCRdb copy is restricted to in-frame clones and leaves out a portion. The sample comprises about 180,000 clones, roughly nine tenths of which are singletons, and about 20% rests with the top ten. Material: peripheral blood. These receptor sequences come from a man aged 70-80 years with active or convalescent COVID-19.

This sequence joins TRBV6-6 and TRBJ1-4; 8 bases map to TRBD1. Germline CDR1 reads MNHNY; CDR2 reads SVGAGI (reference sequence). V dropped 2 bases and J dropped 7; count of bases not matched to a gene: 6. The CDR3 covers 15 residues. DNA of the CDR3: TGTGCCAGCAGTTACACTACAGGGGGTGCTGAAAAACTGTTTTTT. Protein sequence: CASSYTTGGAEKLFF.

This clone was seen a handful of times. The chain joins TRBV10-2 to TRBJ1-3, with a possible D match to TRBD1 (6 bases). Germline-derived CDR1 and CDR2 are WSHSY and SAAADI. The V end was cut by 8 bases, the J end by 0 bases, with 17 bases between. CDR3 length: 16 amino acids. CDR3 bases: TGCGCCAGCGGACAAGGGGGAAGGGACTCTGGAAACACCATATATTTT. This codes for CASGQGGRDSGNTIYF.

The rearrangement uses TRBV27 and TRBJ2-6, with D maybe TRBD2 (6 bases). In germline, CDR1 is MNHEY, CDR2 SMNVEV (reference sequence). The germline V and J ends were trimmed by 0 bases and 2 bases, with 8 bases remaining between them. The CDR3 contains 16 residues. The CDR3 sequence: CASSLSSGAGANVLTF. CDR3 in DNA: TGTGCCAGCAGTTTATCATCGGGGGCTGGGGCCAACGTCCTGACTTTC.

This clone was seen once. This rearrangement joins TRBV19 to TRBJ2-7; 7 positions agree with TRBD2. V gave up 6 bases and J gave up 3 bases; unmatched junction bases: 11. The CDR3 runs 15 residues. Germline V CDR1 and CDR2: LNHDA, SQIVND (reference sequence). The CDR3: CASRIVGGVDYEQYF. CDR3 nucleotide sequence: TGTGCCAGTAGGATTGTGGGGGGGGTAGACTACGAGCAGTACTTC. Using reference TRBV19 and TRBJ2-7 for the parts outside the CDR3, the full variable domain is DGGITQSPKYLFRKEGQNVTLSCEQNLNHDAMYWYRQDPGQGLRLIYYSQIVNDFQKGDIAEGYSVSREKKESFPLTVTSAQKNPTAFYLCASRIVGGVDYEQYFGPGTRLTVT.

The J gene is TRBJ2-7, the V gene TRBV5-1; 12 bases agree with TRBD2. CDR1 and CDR2 (germline): SGHRS, YFSETQ. The ends lost 2 bases at V and 2 bases at J; junction bases unmatched: 2. The CDR3 runs 15 residues. The CDR3 here is CASSLLAGGPYEQYF. Here the CDR3 DNA reads TGCGCCAGCAGCTTACTAGCGGGAGGACCCTACGAGCAGTACTTC.

The sample holds one count of this clone. V usage is TRBV9 and J usage is TRBJ2-1, with 10 nucleotides matching TRBD2. V shed 0 bases, J shed 4 bases, and the junction held 10 bases outside the gene matches. The CDR3 length is 18 residues. From germline, CDR1 is SGDLS and CDR2 YYNGEE. This CDR3 reads CASSVGGSGTSVYNEQFF. The CDR3, as DNA: TGTGCCAGCAGCGTAGGGGGTTCCGGGACTAGCGTGTACAATGAGCAGTTCTTC.

This clone was recorded once. The chain carries TRBV18 and TRBJ1-1; the match to TRBD1 covers 9 bases. Trimming took 3 bases from V and 5 from J; bases not matched to a gene: 7. The CDR3 length is 15 residues. CDR1 is KGHSH, CDR2 LQKENI, per germline. CDR3 in amino acids: CASSPPQGARTEAFF. CDR3 nucleotides: TGTGCCAGCTCACCCCCACAGGGGGCGAGGACTGAAGCTTTCTTT.

This chain links TRBV9 with TRBJ2-7; D perhaps matches TRBD1 (6 bases). V was cut by 4 bases and J by 2 bases, with 13 bases left in between. The V gene's germline CDR1 is SGDLS and CDR2 YYNGEE. CDR3 size: 14 residues. As DNA, the CDR3 is TGTGCCAGCAGCACCGGGACAACCACCTACGAGCAGTACTTC. This encodes CASSTGTTTYEQYF.

The chain couples TRBV6-5 to TRBJ1-1; 7 positions match TRBD1. Germline trimming cut 8 bases from V and 4 bases from J; bases unmatched to any gene: 4. The CDR3 contains 12 residues. Looked up from germline, CDR1 is MNHEY and CDR2 is SVGAGI. In DNA form, the CDR3 reads TGTGCCAGCCACAGGGGCTTCACTGAAGCTTTCTTT. Its protein is CASHRGFTEAFF.

The chain joins TRBV29-1 to TRBJ2-3, with unresolved D. Trimming shortened V by 7 bases and J by 1 base, and 9 bases separated the two germline ends. The CDR3 runs to 12 residues. CDR1 is SQVTM, CDR2 ANQGSEA, per germline. CDR3 in amino acids: CSAARGTDTQYF. The CDR3 region has the DNA TGCAGCGCCGCCCGCGGCACAGATACGCAGTATTTT.

Of note for this clone: Within the sample, other DNA sequences also encode this same CDR3. The CDR3 region is CASSLGHIYGYTF. DNA of the CDR3: TGTGCCAGCAGTCTGGGACATATTTATGGCTACACCTTC. V and J are TRBV28 and TRBJ1-2, with D perhaps TRBD1 (6 bases). Germline V gene sequence: CDR1 MDHEN, CDR2 SYDVKM. The CDR3 runs 13 residues. V was trimmed by 5 bases and J by 5 bases, leaving 12 bases between them.

J is TRBJ1-1 and V is TRBV18; possibly TRBD1 for D (6 bases). V was shortened by 1 base and J by 1 base, with 7 bases between the two germline ends. Germline CDR1 is KGHSH and CDR2 is LQKENI. The CDR3 sequence is 14 residues long. The CDR3 sequence is CASSPQTGNTEAFF. The DNA for the CDR3 is TGTGCCAGCTCACCACAGACAGGGAACACTGAAGCTTTCTTT.

This clone was seen once. The chain recombines TRBV15 with TRBJ1-2; maybe TRBD1 (5 bases). V lost 3 bases and J 8 bases, leaving 22 bases between the germline ends. The CDR3 sequence is 16 residues long. In germline, CDR1 is LNHNV, CDR2 YYDKDF (reference sequence). CDR3 coding DNA: TGTGCCACCAGCAGCGATGAGGGACCTCGGAGGGGAGGCTACACCTTC. It codes for CATSSDEGPRRGGYTF.

The chain uses TRBV18 and TRBJ1-2; D is undetermined. This CDR3 has 15 residues. Trimming removed 3 bases from V and 0 bases from J, with 11 bases in between. Germline values: CDR1 KGHSH, CDR2 LQKENI. The CDR3 protein is CASSPAFGTNYGYTF. As DNA, the CDR3 is TGTGCCAGCTCACCGGCGTTCGGGACTAACTATGGCTACACCTTC.

Written as DNA, the CDR3 is TGTGCCAGCTCACTCTCGTCGGGACAGGGGACAGAGACCCAGTACTTC. As protein: CASSLSSGQGTETQYF. V is TRBV18 and J is TRBJ2-5; 10 bases fit TRBD1. The junction had 9 bases not matched to a gene; V was cut back by 4 bases and J by 4 bases. The CDR3 is 16 amino acids. Germline loops: CDR1 KGHSH, CDR2 LQKENI.

The genes are TRBV4-3 and TRBJ2-3; D possibly corresponds to TRBD2 (5 bases). The CDR3 spans 13 residues. Germline V gene sequence: CDR1 LGHNA, CDR2 YSLEER. Trimming took off 1 base at V and 6 bases at J, with 8 bases between the two ends. This chain's CDR3 is CASSQASGDTQYF. DNA of the CDR3: TGCGCCAGCAGCCAAGCCAGCGGCGATACGCAGTATTTT.

The rearrangement uses TRBV6-6 and TRBJ2-1; D is possibly TRBD1 (5 bases). The V gene's germline CDR1 is MNHNY and CDR2 SVGAGI (reference sequence). Trimming removed 5 bases at V and 12 bases at J, with 11 bases between. CDR3 size: 11 residues. The CDR3 region is CASSKTVVQFF. The CDR3 region has the DNA TGTGCCAGCAGTAAGACAGTAGTGCAGTTCTTC.

This clone was seen a single time. The chain couples TRBV28 to TRBJ2-3; TRBD2 matches 11 bases. Trimming at V came to 3 bases and at J to 5 bases, leaving 7 bases not matched to a gene. The CDR3 runs to 16 residues. The V gene's germline CDR1 is MDHEN and CDR2 SYDVKM. The CDR3 sequence is CASSFPAGTSGDTQYF. CDR3 bases: TGTGCCAGCAGTTTCCCGGCCGGGACTAGCGGAGATACGCAGTATTTT.

The chain links TRBV7-8 to TRBJ2-2; D is unresolved. The V and J ends lost 9 bases and 0 bases respectively, with 14 bases between them. Germline loops: CDR1 SGHVS, CDR2 FQNEAQ. The CDR3 contains 15 residues. The CDR3 protein is CASRRSTANTGELFF. The CDR3 DNA sequence: TGTGCCAGTCGCCGGTCCACGGCGAACACCGGGGAGCTGTTTTTT.

The V gene is TRBV9, the J gene TRBJ1-2; 7 bases align to TRBD1. Germline V gene data show CDR1 as SGDLS and CDR2 as YYNGEE. CDR3 length: 15 residues. J gave up 2 bases and V 4 bases, and 8 bases lay outside the gene matches. The CDR3 DNA reads as TGTGCCAGCAGCTTGAGACAGGGCGGCAACTATGGCTACACCTTC. Encoded protein: CASSLRQGGNYGYTF.

Worth noting for this clone: The junction differs from germline at one of its ends, possibly a read error. This rearrangement joins TRBV7-7 to TRBJ2-5; D gene unclear. Germline CDR1 and CDR2: SSHAT and FNYEAQ (reference sequence). The CDR3 loop spans 14 amino acids. CDR3 region: CASSLGPGGRTQYF. CDR3 nucleotides: TGTGCTAGCAGCTTAGGCCCGGGTGGTAGGACCCAGTACTTC. The full variable domain, its missing parts supplied by reference TRBV7-7 and TRBJ2-5, is GAGVSQSPRYKVTKRGQDVTLRCDPISSHATLYWYQQALGQGPEFLTYFNYEAQPDKSGLPSDRFSAERPEGSISTLTIQRTEQRDSAMYRCASSLGPGGRTQYFGPGTRLLVL.

The rearrangement joins TRBV24-1 to TRBJ2-3; TRBD1 aligns across 11 bases. V was clipped by 7 bases and J by 3 bases; unmatched bases: 11. The CDR3 is made up of 17 amino acids. Per germline, CDR1 KGHDR and CDR2 SFDVKD. The CDR3 coding sequence is TGTGCCACCAGCGTGCCCACGGGACAGGGGGAGACAGATACGCAGTATTTT. It specifies CATSVPTGQGETDTQYF.

The rearrangement joins TRBV4-1 to TRBJ1-3; tentatively, D is TRBD1 (6 bases). V lost 3 bases to trimming and J lost 0 bases, with 12 bases between them. Germline CDR1 and CDR2: MGHRA and YSYEKL. CDR3 length: 16 residues. The CDR3 DNA follows: TGCGCCAGCAGCCAGAGACAGGTTATCTCTGGAAACACCATATATTTT. Amino acid sequence: CASSQRQVISGNTIYF.

The chain recombines TRBV5-1 with TRBJ2-2, with D maybe TRBD1 (5 bases). The CDR3 sequence is 13 residues long. Trimming cost V 9 bases and J 7 bases, with 16 bases left between them. Germline V lookup: CDR1 SGHRS, CDR2 YFSETQ. The CDR3 nucleotides are TGCGCCACCCAGGACAATCGAAACGGGGAGCTGTTTTTT. It is translated as CATQDNRNGELFF.

V usage is TRBV4-1 and J usage is TRBJ1-3; D is uncertain. Germline CDR1 and CDR2: MGHRA and YSYEKL. Trimming shortened V by 3 bases and J by 0 bases, and 12 bases separated the two germline ends. CDR3 length: 16 amino acids. The CDR3 nucleotides are TGCGCCAGCAGCCATGTATCCCGGGGCTCTGGAAACACCATATATTTT. This codes for CASSHVSRGSGNTIYF.